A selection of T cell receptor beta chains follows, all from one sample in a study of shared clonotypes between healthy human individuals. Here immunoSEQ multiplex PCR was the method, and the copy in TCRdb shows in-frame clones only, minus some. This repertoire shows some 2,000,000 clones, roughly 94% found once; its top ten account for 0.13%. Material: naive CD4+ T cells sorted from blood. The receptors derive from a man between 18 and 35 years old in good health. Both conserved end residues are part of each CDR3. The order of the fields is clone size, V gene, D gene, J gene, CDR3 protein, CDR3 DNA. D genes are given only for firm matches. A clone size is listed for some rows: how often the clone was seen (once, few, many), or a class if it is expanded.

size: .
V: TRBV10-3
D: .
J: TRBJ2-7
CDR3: CAITPQGSLSEQYF
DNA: TGTGCCATCACACCCCAGGGCAGCCTTTCCGAGCAGTACTTC

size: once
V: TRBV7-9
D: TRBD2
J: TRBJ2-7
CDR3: CASSQGLAVYEQYF
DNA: TGTGCCAGCAGCCAGGGACTAGCGGTTTACGAGCAGTACTTC

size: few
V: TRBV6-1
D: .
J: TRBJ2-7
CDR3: CASRAGSYEQYF
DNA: TGTGCCAGCAGGGCAGGGTCCTACGAGCAGTACTTC

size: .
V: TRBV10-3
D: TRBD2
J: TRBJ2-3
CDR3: CAISESLAGGSDTQYF
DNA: TGTGCCATCAGTGAGTCGCTAGCGGGAGGCTCAGATACGCAGTATTTT

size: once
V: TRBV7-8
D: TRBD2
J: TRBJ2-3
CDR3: CASSLETGGSTDTQYF
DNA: TGTGCCAGCAGCTTAGAGACGGGGGGGAGCACAGATACGCAGTATTTT

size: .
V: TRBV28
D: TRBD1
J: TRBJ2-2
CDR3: CASRTGTANTGELFF
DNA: TGTGCCAGCAGAACCGGGACAGCGAACACCGGGGAGCTGTTTTTT

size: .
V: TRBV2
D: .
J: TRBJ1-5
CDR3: CASSQGNGPQPQHF
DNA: TGTGCCAGCAGTCAGGGAAATGGGCCTCAGCCCCAGCATTTT

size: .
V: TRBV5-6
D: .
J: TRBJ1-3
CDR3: CASRFSSGNTIYF
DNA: TGTGCCAGCAGATTTAGCTCTGGAAACACCATATATTTT

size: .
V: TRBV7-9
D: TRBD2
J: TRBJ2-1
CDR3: CASSLIGTSGRVGNEQFF
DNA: TGTGCCAGCAGCTTAATAGGGACTAGCGGGAGGGTTGGTAATGAGCAGTTCTTC

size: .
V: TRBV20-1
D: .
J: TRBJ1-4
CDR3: CSGQANEKLFF
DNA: TGCAGTGGACAGGCTAATGAAAAACTGTTTTTT

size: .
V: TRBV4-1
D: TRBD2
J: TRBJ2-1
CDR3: CASSQVLAGGYNEQFF
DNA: TGCGCCAGCAGCCAAGTACTAGCGGGGGGGTACAATGAGCAGTTCTTC

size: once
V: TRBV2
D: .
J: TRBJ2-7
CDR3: CASSEVAVGEQYF
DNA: TGTGCCAGCAGTGAAGTGGCCGTAGGCGAGCAGTACTTC

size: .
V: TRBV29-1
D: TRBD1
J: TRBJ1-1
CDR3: CSGSDRAVEAFF
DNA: TGCAGCGGTTCGGACAGGGCGGTTGAAGCTTTCTTT

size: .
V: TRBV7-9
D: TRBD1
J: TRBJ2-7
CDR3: CASSFVAGGEQYF
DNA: TGTGCCAGCAGCTTTGTAGCAGGGGGCGAGCAGTACTTC

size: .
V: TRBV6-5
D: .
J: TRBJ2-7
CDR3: CASSRNGLAYEQYF
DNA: TGTGCCAGCAGTAGAAACGGGCTAGCCTACGAGCAGTACTTC

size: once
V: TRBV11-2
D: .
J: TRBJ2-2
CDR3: CASSPFRSRSTGELFF
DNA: TGTGCCAGCAGCCCCTTCCGGAGTCGTAGCACCGGGGAGCTGTTTTTT

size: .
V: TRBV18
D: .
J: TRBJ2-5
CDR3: CASSLGRGTGETQYF
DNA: TGTGCCAGCTCACTAGGGAGGGGGACCGGAGAGACCCAGTACTTC

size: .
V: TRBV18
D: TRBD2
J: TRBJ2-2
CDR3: CASSSGLAGVANTGELFF
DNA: TGTGCCAGCTCATCAGGACTAGCGGGGGTCGCGAACACCGGGGAGCTGTTTTTT

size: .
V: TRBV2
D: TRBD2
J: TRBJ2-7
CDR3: CASRGDATSGFHEQYF
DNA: TGTGCCAGCAGGGGGGACGCCACTAGCGGGTTCCACGAGCAGTACTTC

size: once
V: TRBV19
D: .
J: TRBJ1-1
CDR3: CASTEAGLSTEAFF
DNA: TGTGCCAGTACAGAAGCGGGCTTGTCCACTGAAGCTTTCTTT

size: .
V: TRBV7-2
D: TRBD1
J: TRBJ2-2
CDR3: CASSTRTGGTGELFF
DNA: TGTGCCAGCAGCACCCGAACAGGGGGCACCGGGGAGCTGTTTTTT

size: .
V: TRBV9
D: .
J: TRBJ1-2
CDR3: CASSARGSVGGYTF
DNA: TGTGCCAGCAGCGCCAGGGGTTCCGTCGGAGGCTACACCTTC

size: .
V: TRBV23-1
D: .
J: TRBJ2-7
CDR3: CASSQLRGPQFLGEQYF
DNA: TGCGCCAGCAGTCAATTGCGCGGACCTCAATTTCTAGGAGAGCAGTACTTC

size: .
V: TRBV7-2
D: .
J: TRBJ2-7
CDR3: CASSLGSGRDEQYF
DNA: TGTGCCAGCAGCTTAGGCTCAGGGCGCGACGAGCAGTACTTC

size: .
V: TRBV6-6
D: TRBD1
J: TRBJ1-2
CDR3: CATATGPYGYTF
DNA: TGTGCCACTGCGACAGGGCCCTATGGCTACACCTTC

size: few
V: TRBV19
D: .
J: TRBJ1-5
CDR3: CASRRTLNQPQHF
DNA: TGTGCCAGTAGGAGGACACTGAATCAGCCCCAGCATTTT